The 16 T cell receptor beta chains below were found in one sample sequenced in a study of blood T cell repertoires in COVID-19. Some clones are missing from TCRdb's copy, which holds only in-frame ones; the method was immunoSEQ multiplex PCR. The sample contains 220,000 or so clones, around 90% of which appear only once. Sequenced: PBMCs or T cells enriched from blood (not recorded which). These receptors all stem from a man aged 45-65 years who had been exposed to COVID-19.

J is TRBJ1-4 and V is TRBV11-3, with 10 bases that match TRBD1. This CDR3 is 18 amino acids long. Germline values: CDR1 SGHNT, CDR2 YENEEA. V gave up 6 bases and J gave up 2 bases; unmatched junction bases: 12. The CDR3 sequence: CASSLPRDRGGTNEKLFF. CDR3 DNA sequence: TGTGCCAGCAGTTTACCCCGGGACAGGGGTGGTACTAATGAAAAACTGTTTTTT.

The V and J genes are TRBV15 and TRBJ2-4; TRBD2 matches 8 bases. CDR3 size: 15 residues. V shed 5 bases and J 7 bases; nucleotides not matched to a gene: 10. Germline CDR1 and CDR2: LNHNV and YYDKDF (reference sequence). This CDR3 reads CATSEGSGDGNIQYF. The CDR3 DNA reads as TGTGCCACCAGCGAGGGTAGCGGGGACGGGAACATTCAGTACTTC.

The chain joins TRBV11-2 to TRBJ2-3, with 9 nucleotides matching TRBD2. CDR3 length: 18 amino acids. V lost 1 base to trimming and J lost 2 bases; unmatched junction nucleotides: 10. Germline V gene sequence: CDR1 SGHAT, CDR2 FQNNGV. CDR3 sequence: CASSLAGRTSELTDTQYF. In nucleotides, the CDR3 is TGTGCCAGCAGCTTAGCAGGCAGGACTAGCGAACTCACAGATACGCAGTATTTT.

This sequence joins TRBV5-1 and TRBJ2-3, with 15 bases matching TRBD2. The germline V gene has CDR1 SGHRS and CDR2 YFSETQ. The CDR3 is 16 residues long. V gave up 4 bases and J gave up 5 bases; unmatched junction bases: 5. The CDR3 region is CASSRTSGRAQDTQYF. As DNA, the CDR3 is TGCGCCAGCAGCCGGACTAGCGGGAGGGCCCAAGATACGCAGTATTTT.

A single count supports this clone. CDR3 coding DNA: TGCGCCAGCAGGGCCGGGACAGGGAACACCGGGGAGCTGTTTTTT. This gives the protein CASRAGTGNTGELFF. The V and J genes are TRBV5-1 and TRBJ2-2; 8 positions match TRBD1. Per the germline V gene, CDR1 is SGHRS and CDR2 is YFSETQ. This CDR3 contains 15 residues. J lost 1 base, V lost 5 bases, and 4 bases had no gene match.

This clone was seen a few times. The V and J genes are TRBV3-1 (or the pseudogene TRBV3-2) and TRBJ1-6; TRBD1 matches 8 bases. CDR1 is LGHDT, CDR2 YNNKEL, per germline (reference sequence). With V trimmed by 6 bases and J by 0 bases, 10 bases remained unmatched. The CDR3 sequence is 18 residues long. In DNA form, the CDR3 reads TGTGCCAGCAGACCACGGACAGGGTTGAGCTCCTATAATTCACCCCTCCACTTT. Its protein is CASRPRTGLSSYNSPLHF.

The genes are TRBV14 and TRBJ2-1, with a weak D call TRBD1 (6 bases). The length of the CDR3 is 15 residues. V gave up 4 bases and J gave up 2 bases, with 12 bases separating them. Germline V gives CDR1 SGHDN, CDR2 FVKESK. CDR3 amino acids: CASSRVSGAYNEQFF. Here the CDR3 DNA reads TGTGCCAGCAGCCGCGTTTCAGGGGCCTACAATGAGCAGTTCTTC.

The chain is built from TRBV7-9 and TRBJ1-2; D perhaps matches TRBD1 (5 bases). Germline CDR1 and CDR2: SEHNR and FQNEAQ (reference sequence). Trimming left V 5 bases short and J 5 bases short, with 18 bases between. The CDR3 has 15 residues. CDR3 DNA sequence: TGTGCCAGCAGCCGCAAAGAACAGGTACTTTATGGCTACACCTTC. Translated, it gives CASSRKEQVLYGYTF.

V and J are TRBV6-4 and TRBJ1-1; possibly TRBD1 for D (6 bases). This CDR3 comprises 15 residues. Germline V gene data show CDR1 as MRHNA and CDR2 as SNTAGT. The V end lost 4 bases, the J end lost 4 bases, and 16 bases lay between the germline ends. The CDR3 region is CASSATQGVGTEAFF. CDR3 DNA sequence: TGTGCCAGCAGTGCCACACAGGGAGTCGGCACTGAAGCTTTCTTT.

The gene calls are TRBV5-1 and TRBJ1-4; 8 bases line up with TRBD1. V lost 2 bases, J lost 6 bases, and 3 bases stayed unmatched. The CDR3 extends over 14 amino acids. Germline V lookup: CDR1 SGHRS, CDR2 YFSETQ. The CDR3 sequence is CASSFRGQDEKLFF. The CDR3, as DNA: TGCGCCAGCAGCTTCAGGGGGCAGGATGAAAAACTGTTTTTT.

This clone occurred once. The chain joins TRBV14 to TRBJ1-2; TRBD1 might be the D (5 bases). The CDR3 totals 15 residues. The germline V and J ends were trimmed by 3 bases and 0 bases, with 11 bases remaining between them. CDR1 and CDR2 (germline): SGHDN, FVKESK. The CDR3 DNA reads TGTGCCAGCAGCCATTGGCAGGACACTAACTATGGCTACACCTTC. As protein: CASSHWQDTNYGYTF.

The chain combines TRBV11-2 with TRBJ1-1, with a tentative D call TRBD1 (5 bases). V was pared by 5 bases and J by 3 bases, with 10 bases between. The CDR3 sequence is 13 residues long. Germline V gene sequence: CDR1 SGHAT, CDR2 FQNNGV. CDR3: CASSRTGYTEAFF. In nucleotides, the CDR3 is TGTGCCAGCAGCCGTACAGGATACACTGAAGCTTTCTTT.

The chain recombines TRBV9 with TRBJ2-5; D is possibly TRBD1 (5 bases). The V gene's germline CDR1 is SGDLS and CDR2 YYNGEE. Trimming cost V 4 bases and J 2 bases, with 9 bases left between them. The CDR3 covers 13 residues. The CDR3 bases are TGTGCCAGCAGCTTCAGGGAACAAGAGACCCAGTACTTC. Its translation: CASSFREQETQYF.

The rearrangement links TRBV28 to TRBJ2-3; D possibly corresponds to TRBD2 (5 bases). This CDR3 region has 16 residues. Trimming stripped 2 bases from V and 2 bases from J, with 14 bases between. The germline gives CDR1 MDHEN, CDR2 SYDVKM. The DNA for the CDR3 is TGTGCCAGCAGTTTAGGATCTAGCTCGTCCACAGATACGCAGTATTTT. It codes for CASSLGSSSSTDTQYF.

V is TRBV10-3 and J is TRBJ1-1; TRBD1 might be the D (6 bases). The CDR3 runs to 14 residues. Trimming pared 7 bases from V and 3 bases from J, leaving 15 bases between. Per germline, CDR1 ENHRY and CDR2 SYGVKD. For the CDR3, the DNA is TGTGCCATCAACCAGGGGCGGTTGGACACTGAAGCTTTCTTT. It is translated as CAINQGRLDTEAFF.

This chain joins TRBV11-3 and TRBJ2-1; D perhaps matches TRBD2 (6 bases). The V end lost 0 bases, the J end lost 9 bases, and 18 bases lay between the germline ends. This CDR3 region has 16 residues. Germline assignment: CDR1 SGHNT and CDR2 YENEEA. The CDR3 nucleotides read TGTGCCAGCAGCTTAGATTCGCTAGCGTCAGGGTCTGAGCAGTTCTTC. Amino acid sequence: CASSLDSLASGSEQFF.